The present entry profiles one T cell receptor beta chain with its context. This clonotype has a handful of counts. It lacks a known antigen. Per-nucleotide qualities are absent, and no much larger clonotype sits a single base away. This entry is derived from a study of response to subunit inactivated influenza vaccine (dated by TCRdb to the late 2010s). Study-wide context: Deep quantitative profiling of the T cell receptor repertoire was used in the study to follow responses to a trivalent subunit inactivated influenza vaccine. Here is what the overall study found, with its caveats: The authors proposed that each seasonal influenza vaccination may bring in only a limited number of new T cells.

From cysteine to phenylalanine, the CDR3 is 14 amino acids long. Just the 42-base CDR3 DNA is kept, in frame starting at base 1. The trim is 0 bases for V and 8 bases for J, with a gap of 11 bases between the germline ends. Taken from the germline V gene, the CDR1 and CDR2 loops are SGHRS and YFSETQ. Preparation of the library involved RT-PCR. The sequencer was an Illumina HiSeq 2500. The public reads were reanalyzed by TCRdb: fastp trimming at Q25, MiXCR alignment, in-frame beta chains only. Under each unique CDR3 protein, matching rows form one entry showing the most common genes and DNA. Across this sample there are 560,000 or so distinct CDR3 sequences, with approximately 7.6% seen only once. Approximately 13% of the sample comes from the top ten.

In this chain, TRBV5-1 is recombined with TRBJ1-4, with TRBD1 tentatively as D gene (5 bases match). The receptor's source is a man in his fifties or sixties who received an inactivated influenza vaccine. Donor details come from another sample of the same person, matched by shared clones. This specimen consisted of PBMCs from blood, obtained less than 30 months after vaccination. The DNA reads TGCGCCAGCAGCTTGGAAAGGGGTGACGAAAAACTGTTTTTT. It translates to CASSLERGDEKLFF.